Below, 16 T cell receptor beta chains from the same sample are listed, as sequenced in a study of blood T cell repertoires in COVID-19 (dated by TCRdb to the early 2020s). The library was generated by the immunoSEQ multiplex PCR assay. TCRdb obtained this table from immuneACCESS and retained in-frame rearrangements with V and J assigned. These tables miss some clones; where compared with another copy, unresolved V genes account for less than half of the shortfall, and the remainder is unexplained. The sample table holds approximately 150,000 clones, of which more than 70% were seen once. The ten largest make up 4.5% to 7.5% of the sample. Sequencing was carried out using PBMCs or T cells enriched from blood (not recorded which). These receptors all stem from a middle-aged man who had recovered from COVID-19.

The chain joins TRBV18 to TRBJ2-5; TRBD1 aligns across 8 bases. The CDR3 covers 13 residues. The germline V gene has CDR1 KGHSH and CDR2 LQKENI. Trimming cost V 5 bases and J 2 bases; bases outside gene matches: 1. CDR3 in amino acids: CASSGQGQETQYF. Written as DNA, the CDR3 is TGTGCCAGCTCAGGACAGGGACAAGAGACCCAGTACTTC.

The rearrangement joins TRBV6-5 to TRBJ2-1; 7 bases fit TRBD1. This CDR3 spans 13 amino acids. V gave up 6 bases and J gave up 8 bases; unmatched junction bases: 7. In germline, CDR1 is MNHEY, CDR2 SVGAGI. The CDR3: CASRRGGGDEQFF. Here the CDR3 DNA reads TGTGCCAGCAGAAGAGGGGGCGGAGATGAGCAGTTCTTC.

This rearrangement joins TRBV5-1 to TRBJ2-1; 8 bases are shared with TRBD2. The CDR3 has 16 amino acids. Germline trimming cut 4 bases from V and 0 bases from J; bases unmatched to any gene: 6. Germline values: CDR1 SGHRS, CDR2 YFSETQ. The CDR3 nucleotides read TGCGCCAGCAGCCCAATAGCGGGGAGCTCCTACAATGAGCAGTTCTTC. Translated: CASSPIAGSSYNEQFF.

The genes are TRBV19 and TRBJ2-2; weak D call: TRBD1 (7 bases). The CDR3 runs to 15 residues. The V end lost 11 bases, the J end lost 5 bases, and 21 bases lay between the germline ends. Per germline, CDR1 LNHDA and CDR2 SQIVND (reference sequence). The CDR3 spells CAGRATGAGTGELFF. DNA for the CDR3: TGTGCCGGGCGAGCTACAGGGGCGGGGACCGGGGAGCTGTTTTTT. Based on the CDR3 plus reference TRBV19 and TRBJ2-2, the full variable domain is DGGITQSPKYLFRKEGQNVTLSCEQNLNHDAMYWYRQDPGQGLRLIYYSQIVNDFQKGDIAEGYSVSREKKESFPLTVTSAQKNPTAFYLCAGRATGAGTGELFFGEGSRLTVL.

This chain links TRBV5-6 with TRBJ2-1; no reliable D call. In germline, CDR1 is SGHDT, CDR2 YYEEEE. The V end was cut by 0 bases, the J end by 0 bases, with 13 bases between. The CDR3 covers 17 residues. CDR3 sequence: CASSLAAAPDSYNEQFF. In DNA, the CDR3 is TGTGCCAGCAGCTTGGCGGCGGCGCCCGACTCCTACAATGAGCAGTTCTTC.

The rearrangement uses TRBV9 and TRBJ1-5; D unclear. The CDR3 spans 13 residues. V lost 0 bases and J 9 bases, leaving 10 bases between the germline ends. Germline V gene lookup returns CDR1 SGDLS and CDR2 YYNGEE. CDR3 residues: CASSVEAGGPQHF. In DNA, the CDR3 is TGTGCCAGCAGCGTAGAGGCCGGAGGGCCCCAGCATTTT.

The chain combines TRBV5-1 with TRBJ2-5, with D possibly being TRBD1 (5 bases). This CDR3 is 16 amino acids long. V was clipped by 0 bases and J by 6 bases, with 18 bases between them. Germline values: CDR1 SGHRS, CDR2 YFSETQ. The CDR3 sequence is CASSLEVGWGGKTQYF. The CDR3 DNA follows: TGCGCCAGCAGCTTGGAGGTGGGCTGGGGCGGAAAGACCCAGTACTTC.

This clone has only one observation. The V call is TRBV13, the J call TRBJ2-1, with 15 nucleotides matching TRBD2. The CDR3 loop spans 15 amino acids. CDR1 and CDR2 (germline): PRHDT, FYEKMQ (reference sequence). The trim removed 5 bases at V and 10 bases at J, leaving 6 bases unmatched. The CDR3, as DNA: TGTGCCAGCAGCGATGGGACTAGCGGGGGGATCGAGCAGTTCTTC. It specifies CASSDGTSGGIEQFF.

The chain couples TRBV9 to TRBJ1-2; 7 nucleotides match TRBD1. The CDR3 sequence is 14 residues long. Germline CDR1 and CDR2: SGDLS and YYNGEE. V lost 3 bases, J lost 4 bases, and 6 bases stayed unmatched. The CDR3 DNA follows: TGTGCCAGCAGCGGCCACACAGGGGCCTATGGCTACACCTTC. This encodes CASSGHTGAYGYTF. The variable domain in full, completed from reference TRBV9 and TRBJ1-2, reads DSGVTQTPKHLITATGQRVTLRCSPRSGDLSVYWYQQSLDQGLQFLIQYYNGEERAKGNILERFSAQQFPDLHSELNLSSLELGDSALYFCASSGHTGAYGYTFGSGTRLTVV.

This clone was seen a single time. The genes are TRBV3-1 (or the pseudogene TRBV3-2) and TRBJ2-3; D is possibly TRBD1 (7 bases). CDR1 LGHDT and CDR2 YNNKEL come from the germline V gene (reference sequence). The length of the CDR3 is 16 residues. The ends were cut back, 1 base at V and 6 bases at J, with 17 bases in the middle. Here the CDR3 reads CASSQVRGSTGDTQYF. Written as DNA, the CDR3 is TGTGCCAGCAGCCAAGTTCGGGGGTCGACAGGGGATACGCAGTATTTT.

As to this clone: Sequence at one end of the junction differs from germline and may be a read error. The CDR3 here is CASSQVDGFGELFF. CDR3 DNA sequence: TGTGCCAGCAGTCAAGTAGACGGGTTCGGGGAGCTGTTTTTT. This chain joins TRBV14 and TRBJ2-2, with D uncertain. The CDR3 is 14 amino acids. Per germline, CDR1 SGHDN and CDR2 FVKESK.

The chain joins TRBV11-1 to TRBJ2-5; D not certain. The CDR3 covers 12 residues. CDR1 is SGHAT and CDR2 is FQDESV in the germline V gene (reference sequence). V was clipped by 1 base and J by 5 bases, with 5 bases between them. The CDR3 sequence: CASSLDSETQYF. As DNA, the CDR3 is TGTGCCAGCAGCTTAGACTCTGAGACCCAGTACTTC. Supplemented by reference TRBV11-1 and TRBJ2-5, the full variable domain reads EAEVAQSPRYKITEKSQAVAFWCDPISGHATLYWYRQILGQGPELLVQFQDESVVDDSQLPKDRFSAERLKGVDSTLKIQPAELGDSAMYLCASSLDSETQYFGPGTRLLVL.

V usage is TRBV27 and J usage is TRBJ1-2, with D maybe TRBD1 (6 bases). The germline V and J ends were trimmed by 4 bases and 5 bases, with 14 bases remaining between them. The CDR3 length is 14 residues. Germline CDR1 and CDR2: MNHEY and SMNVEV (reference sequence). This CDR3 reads CASSSSDRWYGYTF. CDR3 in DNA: TGTGCCAGCAGTTCCTCAGACAGGTGGTATGGCTACACCTTC.

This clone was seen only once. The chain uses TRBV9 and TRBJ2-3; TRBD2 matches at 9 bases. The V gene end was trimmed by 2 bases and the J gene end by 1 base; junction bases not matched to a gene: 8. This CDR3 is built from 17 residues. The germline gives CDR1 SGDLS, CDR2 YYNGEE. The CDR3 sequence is CASSVGSGGDRTDTQYF. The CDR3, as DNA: TGTGCCAGCAGCGTCGGTAGCGGGGGAGATCGCACAGATACGCAGTATTTT.

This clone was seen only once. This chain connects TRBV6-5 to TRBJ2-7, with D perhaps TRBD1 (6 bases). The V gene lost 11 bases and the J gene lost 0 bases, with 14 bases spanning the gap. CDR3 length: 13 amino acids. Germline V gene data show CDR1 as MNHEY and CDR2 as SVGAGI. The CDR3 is CAALRGLSYEQYF. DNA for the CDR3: TGTGCCGCACTCAGGGGCCTCTCCTACGAGCAGTACTTC.

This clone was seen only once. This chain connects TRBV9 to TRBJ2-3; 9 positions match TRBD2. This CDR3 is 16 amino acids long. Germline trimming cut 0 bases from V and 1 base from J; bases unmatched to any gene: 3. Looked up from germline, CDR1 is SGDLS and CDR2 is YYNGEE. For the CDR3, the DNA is TGTGCCAGCAGCGTAGGGCCTAGCGGGGGCACAGATACGCAGTATTTT. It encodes CASSVGPSGGTDTQYF.